These T cell receptor beta chains were read from a single sample in a study. MiXCR, applied by TCRdb to the 5' RACE reads, yields one record per CDR3 protein. The top ten hold more than 3.5% of the sample, which has some 4,900 distinct CDR3 sequences, 55% to 75% seen once. Sequences were obtained from Tregs sorted from blood. All receptors derive from a female donor with breast cancer. Both conserved end residues are trimmed from each CDR3.

TRBJ2-1 | TRBV20-1 | SAPRGRVSYNEQF
TRBJ2-7 | TRBV7-2 | ASSFLGGNALSYEQY
TRBJ2-1 | TRBV4-1 | ASSPSWGGSYNEQF
TRBJ2-1 | TRBV5-1 | ASSFWTGVTNEQF
TRBJ2-3 | TRBV4-2 | ASSQGGLGGTDTQY
TRBJ2-7 | TRBV6-5 | ASSPGTGPHEQY
TRBJ2-1 | TRBV7-9 | ASSRSRSSYNEQF
TRBJ1-1 | TRBV5-1 | ASSRQFDTEAF
TRBJ2-5 | TRBV20-1 | SAPRPGWETQY
TRBJ2-7 | TRBV6-6 | ASSVQGEGGEQY
TRBJ2-1 | TRBV7-6 | ASSFGGSSYNEQF
TRBJ1-1 | TRBV7-3 | ASSLGIQNTEAF
TRBJ2-7 | TRBV27 | ASSLAGYYSYEQY
TRBJ2-5 | TRBV18 | ASSLTGKKETQY
TRBJ2-6 | TRBV9 | ASSSVGANVLT
TRBJ1-2 | TRBV27 | ASSGSWGGYT
TRBJ1-2 | TRBV20-1 | SATKGSYGYT
TRBJ2-3 | TRBV12-3/TRBV12-4 | ASLPGAGPDTQY
TRBJ2-3 | TRBV7-9 | ASSSTGEDEELY
TRBJ2-7 | TRBV12-3/TRBV12-4 | ASSPGFEQY
TRBJ2-5 | TRBV29-1 | SGGRGAQY
TRBJ2-1 | TRBV6-5 | ASSPLRWASYNEQF
TRBJ2-7 | TRBV28 | ASVTSGSYEQY
TRBJ2-2 | TRBV6-5 | ATSYTAHTGELF
TRBJ1-2 | TRBV20-1 | SAAQGRGYT
TRBJ2-7 | TRBV7-2 | ASSLSAGSPYEQY
TRBJ1-4 | TRBV27 | ASSSRGRLEKLF
TRBJ2-7 | TRBV6-2/TRBV6-3 | ASSYQPTGSYEQY